Following are 19 T cell receptor beta chains from one sample sequenced in a study of monozygotic twins with inflammatory bowel disease. TCRdb reprocessed the 5' RACE reads, keeping one entry per CDR3 protein, no DNA. The record lists fewer than 550,000 distinct CDR3 sequences, of which the ten most abundant hold 2% to 2.5%. The sequenced sample consisted of blood. These receptors were taken from a human donor with ulcerative colitis or Crohn's disease, or a healthy co-twin of an affected twin (not recorded which).

The rearrangement joins TRBV29-1 to TRBJ2-7; checking the TCRdb D call of TRBD1 is not possible without DNA. Germline V CDR1 and CDR2: SQVTM, ANQGSEA. CDR3 length: 11 residues. The CDR3 spells CSAWGGYKQYF.

CDR3 sequence: CAWAQGGIMTFF. The chain links TRBV30 to TRBJ1-1; there is no DNA to check the TCRdb D call of TRBD1. Germline values: CDR1 GTSNPN, CDR2 SVGIG (reference sequence). The CDR3 runs to 12 residues.

V gene TRBV15 combines with J gene TRBJ2-5; TCRdb's assignment of TRBD1 cannot be checked, as there is no DNA. CDR3 size: 14 residues. Germline assignment: CDR1 LNHNV and CDR2 YYDKDF (reference sequence). The CDR3 protein is CATSRDTQGETQYF.

The gene calls are TRBV21-1 and TRBJ2-1; TCRdb's assignment of TRBD2 cannot be checked, as there is no DNA. TRBV21-1 counts as a pseudogene. The CDR3 covers 15 residues. CDR3 protein: CASSKISKGRHEQFF.

This chain links TRBV5-5 with TRBJ2-1; the D call from TCRdb, TRBD1, cannot be confirmed without DNA. In germline, CDR1 is SGHKS, CDR2 YYEKEE (reference sequence). The CDR3 is 13 residues long. Here the CDR3 reads CASSLIYRTEQFF.

The chain employs TRBV7-8 and TRBJ2-2; TCRdb indicates TRBD1, and absent DNA this call remains unverified. CDR3 size: 16 residues. The V gene's germline CDR1 is SGHVS and CDR2 FQNEAQ. CDR3 region: CASSLVGTGPTGELFF.

The chain employs TRBV4-1 and TRBJ1-1; TCRdb outputs TRBD1, but without DNA this stays unchecked. Germline-derived CDR1 and CDR2 are MGHRA and YSYEKL. This CDR3 has 14 amino acids. CDR3 sequence reads: CASSQEGRDAEAFF.

The genes are TRBV6-2 or TRBV6-3 and TRBJ2-5; the TCRdb call, TRBD1, lacks DNA for checking. The V gene's germline CDR1 is MNHEY and CDR2 SVGEGT. The CDR3 spans 13 residues. The chain's CDR3 is CASNDRAQETQYF.

This chain joins TRBV6-2 or TRBV6-3 and TRBJ2-2; lacking DNA, the TRBD2 call made by TCRdb goes unchecked. Germline-derived CDR1 and CDR2 are MNHEY and SVGEGT. The CDR3 covers 14 residues. CDR3 region: CASSRDFNTGELFF.

The V call is TRBV9, the J call TRBJ2-1; without DNA, the TCRdb call of TRBD2 cannot be checked. Germline V gene lookup returns CDR1 SGDLS and CDR2 YYNGEE. The CDR3 length is 11 residues. This CDR3 reads CASSAGGGQFF.

CDR3 residues: CASSLVGTSGSLSTDTQYF. This chain uses TRBV5-1 with TRBJ2-3; TCRdb lists TRBD2, though no DNA is available to test this call. The CDR3 covers 19 residues. CDR1 is SGHRS and CDR2 is YFSETQ in the germline V gene.

This chain joins TRBV6-5 and TRBJ2-1; the D call from TCRdb, TRBD1, cannot be confirmed without DNA. CDR3 length: 18 amino acids. Per germline, CDR1 MNHEY and CDR2 SVGAGI. CDR3 amino acids: CASRPGQGLSDSYNEQFF.

V usage is TRBV9 and J usage is TRBJ2-1; TCRdb selects TRBD2, and the lack of DNA leaves this call unchecked. The germline V gene has CDR1 SGDLS and CDR2 YYNGEE. CDR3 length: 13 residues. The CDR3 loop reads CASSAFSDNEQFF.

The chain recombines TRBV20-1 with TRBJ2-7; TCRdb designates TRBD1, a call that cannot be tested without DNA. The CDR3 is 14 amino acids. Looked up from germline, CDR1 is DFQATT and CDR2 is SNEGSKA (reference sequence). The CDR3 reads CSAVGWGGSYEQYF.

The V call is TRBV20-1, the J call TRBJ2-2; TCRdb returns TRBD2, unconfirmable since there is no DNA. This CDR3 region has 14 residues. Germline-derived CDR1 and CDR2 are DFQATT and SNEGSKA (reference sequence). CDR3 residues: CSAGRLRNTGELFF.

The rearrangement links TRBV18 to TRBJ1-4; TCRdb returns TRBD1, unconfirmable since there is no DNA. The CDR3 length is 17 residues. Germline assignment: CDR1 KGHSH and CDR2 LQKENI. The CDR3: CASSPGQGIATNEKLFF.

The V and J genes are TRBV27 and TRBJ1-5. The CDR3 consists of 14 residues. The germline gives CDR1 MNHEY, CDR2 SMNVEV (reference sequence). The CDR3 region is CASSPEPSNQPQHF.

The chain recombines TRBV29-1 with TRBJ2-5. The CDR3 is 13 amino acids. CDR1 and CDR2 from the germline V gene are SQVTM and ANQGSEA. CDR3 in amino acids: CSVRQRIQETQYF.

The J gene is TRBJ2-1, the V gene TRBV11-2. The CDR3 contains 11 residues. CDR1 SGHAT and CDR2 FQNNGV come from the germline V gene. The CDR3 sequence: CASSLGTEQFF. Supplemented by reference TRBV11-2 and TRBJ2-1, the full variable domain reads EAGVAQSPRYKIIEKRQSVAFWCNPISGHATLYWYQQILGQGPKLLIQFQNNGVVDDSQLPKDRFSAERLKGVDSTLKIQPAKLEDSAVYLCASSLGTEQFFGPGTRLTVL.